Sequencing of this T cell receptor beta chain was carried out in a study of CD8 T cells in Susac syndrome. Study conclusions and caveats: The study acknowledged a relatively small number of individuals in its TCR sequencing and HLA analysis.

TEMRA cells underwent FACS enrichment and CD8+ and CD4+ T cells underwent negative isolation. Of note for this clonotype: Antigen unknown.

Random hexamers were used to reverse transcribe an amount of about 0.5 to 1 ug RNA. immunoSEQ multiplex PCR amplified TCR beta CDR3 across 54 Vbeta, 13 Jbeta. TCRdb passed the immunoSEQ multiplex PCR reads through MiXCR, listing each CDR3 protein once. This sample has approximately 110,000 distinct CDR3 sequences; approximately 95% occur once, and the top ten carry over 0.3%. V was clipped by 4 bases and J by 7 bases, with 14 bases between them. The CDR3 is 14 amino acids. The germline CDR1 and CDR2 sequences are MNHEY and SMNVEV (reference sequence). Sequencing input: CD8+ T cells from PBMCs. The source of this sequence is a human donor with multiple sclerosis. The chain has TRBV27 and TRBJ2-4; D tentatively reads TRBD1 or TRBD2 (6 bases each). Here the CDR3 DNA reads TGTGCCAGCAGTTCGGCGAGAGGGGGGAACATTCAGTACTTC. It codes for CASSSARGGNIQYF.